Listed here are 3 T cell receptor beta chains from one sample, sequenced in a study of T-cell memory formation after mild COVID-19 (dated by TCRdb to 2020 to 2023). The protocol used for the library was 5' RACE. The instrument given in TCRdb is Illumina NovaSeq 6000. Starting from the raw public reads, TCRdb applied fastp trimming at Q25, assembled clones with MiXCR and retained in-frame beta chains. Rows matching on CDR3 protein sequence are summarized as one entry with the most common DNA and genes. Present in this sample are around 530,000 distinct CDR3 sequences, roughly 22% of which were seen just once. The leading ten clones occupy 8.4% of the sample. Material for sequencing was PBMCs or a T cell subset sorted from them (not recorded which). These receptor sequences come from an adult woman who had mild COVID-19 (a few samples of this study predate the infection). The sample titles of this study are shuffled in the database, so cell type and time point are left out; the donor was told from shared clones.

CDR3 region: CASSRSPNTGELFF. The CDR3 DNA sequence: TGCGCCAGCAGCAGGAGCCCGAACACCGGGGAGCTGTTTTTT. The chain carries TRBV5-1 and TRBJ2-2; D remains ambiguous. Per the germline V gene, CDR1 is SGHRS and CDR2 is YFSETQ. Trimming cost V 4 bases and J 0 bases, with 7 bases left between them. The CDR3 spans 14 residues.

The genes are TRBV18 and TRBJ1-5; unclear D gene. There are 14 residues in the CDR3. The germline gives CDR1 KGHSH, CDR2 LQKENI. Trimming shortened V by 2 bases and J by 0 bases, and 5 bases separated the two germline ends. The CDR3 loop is CASSPTDSNQPQHF. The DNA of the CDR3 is TGTGCCAGCTCACCAACAGATAGCAATCAGCCCCAGCATTTT.

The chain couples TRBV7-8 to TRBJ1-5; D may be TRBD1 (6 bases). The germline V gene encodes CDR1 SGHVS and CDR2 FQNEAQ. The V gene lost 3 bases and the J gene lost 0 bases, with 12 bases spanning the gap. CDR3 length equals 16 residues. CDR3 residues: CASSFVGGHSNQPQHF. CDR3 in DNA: TGTGCCAGCAGCTTCGTCGGGGGGCATAGCAATCAGCCCCAGCATTTT.